This TCR beta chain was recovered during a study of cytomegalovirus exposure and HLA in healthy donors. Study outcomes and limitations: Approximately 160 TCR beta chains were listed as cytomegalovirus-associated.

The PCR made use of 60 Vbeta and 13 Jbeta primers. Generated by immunoSEQ multiplex PCR, the TCRdb table keeps only in-frame clones and is missing some. Of more than 95,000 clones in the sample, about 16% were seen once. Comments on this clone: No antigen is known for it.

Germline values: CDR1 SGHRS, CDR2 YFSETQ. CDR3 length: 15 amino acids. The V segment lost 4 bases and the J segment 5 bases; nucleotides outside the gene matches: 10. The chain combines TRBV5-1 with TRBJ2-5; TRBD2 matches at 8 bases. The clonotype comes from a female donor in good health and CMV-seronegative. The sample taken for sequencing was PBMCs. This CDR3 reads CASSLSAGEGETQYF. In DNA, the CDR3 is TGCGCCAGCAGCCTATCAGCGGGAGAGGGGGAGACCCAGTACTTC.